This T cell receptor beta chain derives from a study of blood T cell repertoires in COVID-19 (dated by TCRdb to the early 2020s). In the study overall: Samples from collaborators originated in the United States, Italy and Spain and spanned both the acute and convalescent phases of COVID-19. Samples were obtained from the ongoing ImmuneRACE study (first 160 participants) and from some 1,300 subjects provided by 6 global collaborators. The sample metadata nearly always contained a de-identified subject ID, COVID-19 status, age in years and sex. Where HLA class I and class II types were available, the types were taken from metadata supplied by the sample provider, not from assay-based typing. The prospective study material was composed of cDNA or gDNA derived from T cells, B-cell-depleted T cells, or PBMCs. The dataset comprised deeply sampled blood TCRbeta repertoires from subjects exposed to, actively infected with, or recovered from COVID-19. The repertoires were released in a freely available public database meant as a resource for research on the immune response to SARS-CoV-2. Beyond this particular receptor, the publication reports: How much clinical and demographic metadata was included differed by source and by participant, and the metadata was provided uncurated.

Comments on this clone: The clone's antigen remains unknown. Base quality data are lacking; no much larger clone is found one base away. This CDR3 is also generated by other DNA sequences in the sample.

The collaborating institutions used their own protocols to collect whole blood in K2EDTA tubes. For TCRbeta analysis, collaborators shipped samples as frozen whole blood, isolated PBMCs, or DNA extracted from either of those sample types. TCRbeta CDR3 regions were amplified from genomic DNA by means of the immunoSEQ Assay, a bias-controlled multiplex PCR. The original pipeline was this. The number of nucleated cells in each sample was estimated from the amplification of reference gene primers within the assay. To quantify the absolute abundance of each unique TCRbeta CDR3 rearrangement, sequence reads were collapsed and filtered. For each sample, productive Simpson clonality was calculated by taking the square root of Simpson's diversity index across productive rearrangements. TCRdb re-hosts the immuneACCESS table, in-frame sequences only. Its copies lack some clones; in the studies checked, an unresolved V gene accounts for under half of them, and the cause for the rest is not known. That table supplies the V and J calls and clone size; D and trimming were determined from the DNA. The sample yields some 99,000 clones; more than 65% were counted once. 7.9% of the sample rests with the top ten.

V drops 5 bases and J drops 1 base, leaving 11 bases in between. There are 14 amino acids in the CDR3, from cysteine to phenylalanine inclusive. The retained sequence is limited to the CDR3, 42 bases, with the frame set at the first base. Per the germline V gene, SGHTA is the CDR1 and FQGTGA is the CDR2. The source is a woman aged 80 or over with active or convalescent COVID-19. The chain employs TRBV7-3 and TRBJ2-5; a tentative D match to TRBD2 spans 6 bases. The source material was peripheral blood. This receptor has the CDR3 CASSPPGLQETQYF. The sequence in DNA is TGTGCCAGCAGCCCTCCGGGACTCCAAGAGACCCAGTACTTC. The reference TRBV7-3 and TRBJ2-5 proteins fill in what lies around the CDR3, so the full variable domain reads GAGVSQTPSNKVTEKGKYVELRCDPISGHTALYWYRQSLGQGPEFLIYFQGTGAADDSGLPNDRFFAVRPEGSVSTLKIQRTERGDSAVYLCASSPPGLQETQYFGPGTRLLVL.